These T cell receptor beta chains were read from a single sample in a study of Ad26.COV2.S vaccination and SARS-CoV-2 variants. The protocol was immunoSEQ multiplex PCR, while the TCRdb copy is restricted to in-frame clones and leaves out a portion. The repertoire consists of about 350,000 clones, with around 83% occurring once and the leading ten covering roughly 3.5%. Sequences were derived from peripheral blood, sampled in a trial of Ad26.COV2.S vaccine versus placebo. These receptors originate from a person aged 18-60 years who received the Ad26.COV2.S COVID-19 vaccine or a placebo. CDR3s include the opening cysteine and the closing phenylalanine or tryptophan. A D gene is named only where the DNA matches it firmly. A clone size is listed for some rows: how often the clone was seen (once, few, many), or a class if it is expanded.

d_gene,abundance,v_gene,j_gene,CDR3nt,CDR3aa
NA,NA,TRBV5-8,TRBJ1-2,TGTGCCAGCAGCTTGGCAGATAACTATGGCTACACCTTC,CASSLADNYGYTF
TRBD2,NA,TRBV6-5,TRBJ2-2,TGTGCCAGCAGTTATCAGCGGGGGAACACCGGGGAGCTGTTTTTT,CASSYQRGNTGELFF
TRBD2,NA,TRBV15,TRBJ2-7,TGTGCCACCAGCTCCGGGACTAGCCTCTACGAGCAGTACTTC,CATSSGTSLYEQYF
NA,NA,TRBV19,TRBJ2-2,TGTGCCAGTAGTTGGACAGCAGCGAACACCGGGGAGCTGTTTTTT,CASSWTAANTGELFF
NA,NA,TRBV5-4,TRBJ1-6,TGTGCCAGCAGCCAGGAGGGGGAGTCCTATAATTCACCCCTCCACTTT,CASSQEGESYNSPLHF
NA,NA,TRBV5-1,TRBJ1-1,TGCGCCAGCAGCTTGGTTGGGGACCGCGTAGGAGCTTTCTTT,CASSLVGDRVGAFF
NA,NA,TRBV18,TRBJ1-2,TGTGCCAGCTCCCCCACCGTAGGGGAAGGCTACACCTTC,CASSPTVGEGYTF
TRBD2,NA,TRBV28,TRBJ2-1,TGTGCCAGCAGTCCCCGGACTAGCGGGAGGAAAGGATCCTACAATGAGCAGTTCTTC,CASSPRTSGRKGSYNEQFF
TRBD2,NA,TRBV19,TRBJ2-1,TGTGCCAGTAGTATTGACGGGGGGACCTACAATGAGCAGTTCTTC,CASSIDGGTYNEQFF
TRBD1,NA,TRBV7-6,TRBJ2-6,TGTGCCAGCAGCTTAGGACAGGGGGGGGTCTCTGGGGCCAACGTCCTGACTTTC,CASSLGQGGVSGANVLTF
TRBD2,NA,TRBV3-1/TRBV3-2,TRBJ2-2,TGTGCCAGCAGCCTAGCGGGCACCGGGGAGCTGTTTTTT,CASSLAGTGELFF
NA,NA,TRBV5-1,TRBJ2-2,TGCGCCAGCAGCAGGATTTATGGAACCGGGGAGCTGTTTTTT,CASSRIYGTGELFF
TRBD2,NA,TRBV10-2,TRBJ2-5,TGCGCCAGCAGTGGTCGAGCGGGGGGTTTGGAGACCCAGTACTTC,CASSGRAGGLETQYF
TRBD1,NA,TRBV19,TRBJ2-7,TGTGCCAGTAACAATTTAGGGACAGGGACCTACGAGCAGTACTTC,CASNNLGTGTYEQYF
NA,NA,TRBV7-2,TRBJ2-2,TGTGCCAGCAGCACCTTTGGGGGTGGGACCGGGGAGCTGTTTTTT,CASSTFGGGTGELFF
TRBD2,NA,TRBV10-1,TRBJ2-7,TGCGCCAGCAGTGAGGGACTAGCGGAGGCCTACGAGCAGTACTTC,CASSEGLAEAYEQYF
NA,NA,TRBV11-2,TRBJ1-2,TGTGCCAGCAGCTCAGCCCGGGACGCCACTAACTATGGCTACACCTTC,CASSSARDATNYGYTF
NA,NA,TRBV30,TRBJ2-7,TGTGCCTGGAGTGTCGCGGGGTTGAGCGACGAGCAGTACTTC,CAWSVAGLSDEQYF
NA,NA,TRBV29-1,TRBJ2-2,TGCAGCGCCAGGGCGAACACCGGGGAGCTGTTTTTT,CSARANTGELFF
NA,NA,TRBV5-1,TRBJ2-7,TGCGCCAGCAGCTTGGCTTCTGGGCAGACCTACGAGCAGTACTTC,CASSLASGQTYEQYF
NA,NA,TRBV7-2,TRBJ1-5,TGTGCCAGCTCCAAGGGGGGGCGAAATCAGCCCCAGCATTTT,CASSKGGRNQPQHF
TRBD1,few,TRBV5-1,TRBJ2-2,TGCGCCAGCAGCACCGACAGGGGTGCGAACACCGGGGAGCTGTTTTTT,CASSTDRGANTGELFF